Shown below are 28 T cell receptor beta chains from a single sample sequenced in a study of metastatic and nonmetastatic thyroid tumors. No treatment had been given to any patient before thyroid surgery. TCRdb re-processed the PCR reads through MiXCR. The sample lists fewer than 50,000 clones; over 25% were seen once. Sequenced input: blood. The receptors stem from a male donor with papillary thyroid cancer or a benign thyroid nodule (not recorded which). Some clones in this sample may be carry-over from other donors' samples.

This clone was seen a handful of times. This chain links TRBV28 with TRBJ2-7; D is undetermined. Germline CDR1 reads MDHEN; CDR2 reads SYDVKM. The V end was cut by 5 bases, the J end by 6 bases, with 8 bases between. This CDR3 region has 11 residues. The CDR3 sequence is CASSNPGEQYF. Here the CDR3 DNA reads TGTGCCAGCAGTAACCCGGGCGAGCAGTACTTC.

The chain has TRBV11-1 and TRBJ2-1, with 15 bases matching TRBD2. Looked up from germline, CDR1 is SGHAT and CDR2 is FQDESV (reference sequence). The CDR3 contains 15 residues. Trimming cost V 5 bases and J 9 bases; bases outside gene matches: 5. CDR3 protein: CASSPRTSGRGEQFF. CDR3 bases: TGTGCCAGCAGCCCGAGGACTAGCGGGAGGGGTGAGCAGTTCTTC. Together with reference TRBV11-1 and TRBJ2-1, the CDR3 gives the full variable domain: EAEVAQSPRYKITEKSQAVAFWCDPISGHATLYWYRQILGQGPELLVQFQDESVVDDSQLPKDRFSAERLKGVDSTLKIQPAELGDSAMYLCASSPRTSGRGEQFFGPGTRLTVL.

This clone has a single count. This rearrangement joins TRBV7-8 to TRBJ2-7; D remains unclear. CDR3 length equals 14 residues. Trimming shortened V by 2 bases and J by 1 base, and 9 bases separated the two germline ends. The germline V gene has CDR1 SGHVS and CDR2 FQNEAQ. The CDR3 DNA reads as TGTGCCAGCAGCTTAAGGTGGCGTTCCTACGAGCAGTACTTC. Protein product: CASSLRWRSYEQYF. Full variable domain (rest looked up from reference TRBV7-8 and TRBJ2-7): GAGVSQSPRYKVAKRGQDVALRCDPISGHVSLFWYQQALGQGPEFLTYFQNEAQLDKSGLPSDRFFAERPEGSVSTLKIQRTQQEDSAVYLCASSLRWRSYEQYFGPGTRLTVT.

As to this clone: At the DNA level, this CDR3 is encoded by other sequences in the same sample as well. V and J are TRBV20-1 and TRBJ1-2; 7 positions match TRBD1. V lost 3 bases and J lost 3; bases outside the gene matches: 10. Germline V gene lookup returns CDR1 DFQATT and CDR2 SNEGSKA (reference sequence). This CDR3 comprises 15 residues. Written as DNA, the CDR3 is TGCAGTGCTAGGGCCCCAACAGGGGTTGACTATGGCTACACCTTC. Translated: CSARAPTGVDYGYTF.

V and J are TRBV18 and TRBJ2-7; 7 bases map to TRBD2. This CDR3 comprises 16 residues. V trimming: 1 base; J trimming: 1 base; junction bases outside the gene matches: 7. Germline V gives CDR1 KGHSH, CDR2 LQKENI. The CDR3 nucleotides are TGTGCCAGCTCACCACGGAGCGGGGTCGTGTCCTACGAGCAGTACTTC. Translation gives CASSPRSGVVSYEQYF.

Concerning this clone: The junction departs from germline at one end; a sequencing error may be responsible. In DNA, the CDR3 is TGCAGTGCTAGAGATCCGCGACTAGCGGCGGCCGGGGAGCTGTTCTTC. Translated, it gives CSARDPRLAAAGELFF. The rearrangement uses TRBV20-1 and TRBJ2-1; 9 nucleotides align to TRBD2. Germline CDR1 is DFQATT and CDR2 is SNEGSKA (reference sequence). CDR3 length: 16 amino acids.

Of note for this clone: The conserved phenylalanine or tryptophan normally closing the CDR3 is absent here, so this likely arose from a read error. The J gene is TRBJ2-7, the V gene TRBV28; 8 positions match TRBD2. This CDR3 region has 14 residues. Germline values: CDR1 MDHEN, CDR2 SYDVKM. CDR3 sequence: CASRDTSGSYDQYC. In nucleotides, the CDR3 is TGTGCCAGCAGAGACACTAGCGGCTCCTACGATCAGTACTGC.

The sample holds many counts of this clone. The rearrangement joins TRBV5-1 to TRBJ2-1, with TRBD1 matching over 10 bases. The CDR3 spans 15 residues. Unmatched junction bases numbered 1, after V lost 0 bases and J lost 4 bases. Per the germline V gene, CDR1 is SGHRS and CDR2 is YFSETQ. The CDR3 loop reads CASSLGQGAYNEQFF. CDR3 nucleotide sequence: TGCGCCAGCAGCTTGGGACAGGGGGCGTACAATGAGCAGTTCTTC.

The chain links TRBV5-4 to TRBJ1-3, with 8 bases that match TRBD1. The V gene end was trimmed by 1 base and the J gene end by 4 bases; junction bases not matched to a gene: 4. CDR1 is SGHNT and CDR2 is YYREEE in the germline V gene (reference sequence). The CDR3 length is 15 residues. The CDR3 DNA follows: TGTGCCAGCAGCTTGCAGGGGGCTACAGGAAACACCATATATTTT. Translating gives CASSLQGATGNTIYF.

Concerning this clone itself: At one of its ends the junction is not consistent with the germline gene, which may arise from a read error. CDR3 sequence: CIAGRPTESFF. The CDR3 DNA is TGCATCGCCGGCAGGCCCACTGAATCTTTCTTT. J is TRBJ1-1 and V is TRBV20-1; D is unclear. Germline V CDR1 and CDR2: DFQATT, SNEGSKA (reference sequence). This CDR3 contains 11 residues.

This clone has just a few counts. The V gene is TRBV7-2, the J gene TRBJ1-2; D ambiguous. V dropped 2 bases and J dropped 6 bases, with 7 bases sitting between them. Looked up from germline, CDR1 is SGHTA and CDR2 is FQGNSA. The CDR3 spans 12 residues. CDR3 protein: CASSLLTDGYTF. For the CDR3, the DNA is TGTGCCAGCAGCTTACTGACGGATGGCTACACCTTC.

This clone was detected ten times or more. Just one base apart from a much larger clone, this may be a read error. The chain uses TRBV2 and TRBJ1-2; D possibly corresponds to TRBD1 (5 bases). Germline values: CDR1 SNHLY, CDR2 FYNNEI. The CDR3 spans 12 residues. Trimming stripped 6 bases from V and 6 bases from J, with 11 bases between. The DNA of the CDR3 is TGTGCCAGCAGCGCGGGGGACCATGGCTACACCTTC. This codes for CASSAGDHGYTF.

This chain links TRBV27 with TRBJ2-3, with D perhaps TRBD1 or TRBD2 (6 bases each). Trimming removed 2 bases from V and 6 bases from J, with 18 bases in between. The germline gives CDR1 MNHEY, CDR2 SMNVEV (reference sequence). CDR3 length: 16 amino acids. For the CDR3, the DNA is TGTGCCAGCAGTTTAAATGGACAGCGGGCATCCGATACGCAGTATTTT. It specifies CASSLNGQRASDTQYF.

The rearrangement joins TRBV30 to TRBJ1-5, with D possibly being TRBD1 (5 bases). In germline, CDR1 is GTSNPN, CDR2 SVGIG (reference sequence). Trimming removed 2 bases from V and 6 bases from J, with 14 bases in between. This CDR3 is built from 14 residues. The CDR3 coding sequence is TGTGCCTGGAGTACAGGACATGGAGGTCAGCCCCAGCATTTT. Encoded protein: CAWSTGHGGQPQHF. The entire variable domain, with the rest obtained from reference TRBV30 and TRBJ1-5, is as follows: SQTIHQWPATLVQPVGSPLSLECTVEGTSNPNLYWYRQAAGRGLQLLFYSVGIGQISSEVPQNLSASRPQDRQFILSSKKLLLSDSGFYLCAWSTGHGGQPQHFGDGTRLSIL.

Points on this clone: Relative to the germline gene, one junction end is altered; a read error may explain this. The chain has TRBV27 and TRBJ1-3; a weak D match, TRBD1 (6 bases). The CDR3 contains 11 residues. Per germline, CDR1 MNHEY and CDR2 SMNVEV (reference sequence). The CDR3, as DNA: TGCGTTGGGGGCCTAGTAAACACCATATATTTT. This gives the protein CVGGLVNTIYF.

This clone was seen more than once but under ten times. The V gene is TRBV9, the J gene TRBJ2-7; the D is unclear. Germline V gives CDR1 SGDLS, CDR2 YYNGEE. CDR3 length: 12 residues. V shed 6 bases and J shed 6 bases, with 13 bases lying between them. The CDR3, as DNA: TGTGCCAGCATCGAAGAGTCTGTCGAGCAGTACTTC. Encoded protein: CASIEESVEQYF.

This clone occurred many times. CDR3 coding DNA: TGTGCCAGCAGTTCCGGCAGGGAAGGTGAAAAACTGTTTTTT. This codes for CASSSGREGEKLFF. The rearrangement joins TRBV28 to TRBJ1-4; TRBD1 is a possible D gene (5 bases). With 4 bases removed from V and 7 bases from J, the gap between germline ends came to 13 bases. Germline V gene sequence: CDR1 MDHEN, CDR2 SYDVKM. This CDR3 is built from 14 residues.

This clone was detected only a few times. The gene calls are TRBV6-1 and TRBJ2-7, with a possible D match to TRBD2 (5 bases). The germline gives CDR1 MNHNS, CDR2 SASEGT. V gave up 7 bases and J gave up 5 bases, with 12 bases separating them. This CDR3 has 12 amino acids. CDR3 coding DNA: TGTGCCAGCAAAGCCCCGGGGAACGAGCAGTACTTC. Its translation is CASKAPGNEQYF.

This clone was counted a few times. At one end the junction does not follow the germline gene, possibly because of a read error. V is TRBV24-1 and J is TRBJ2-5; TRBD1 matches 7 bases. Germline V gives CDR1 KGHDR, CDR2 SFDVKD. CDR3 length: 14 amino acids. In nucleotides, the CDR3 is TGTGCCAACAGTGATCGGGACAGCCAAGAGACCCAGTACTTT. Encoded protein: CANSDRDSQETQYF.

The chain carries TRBV12-3 or TRBV12-4 and TRBJ1-1; weak D call: TRBD1 (5 bases). With 3 bases removed from V and 7 bases from J, the gap between germline ends came to 15 bases. CDR3 length equals 14 residues. The CDR3 spells CASSLGNRINEAFF. CDR3 DNA: TGTGCCAGCAGTTTGGGGAACAGGATAAATGAAGCTTTCTTT.

This clone ranks as medium-sized. Other DNA variants within this sample encode the same CDR3. The chain is built from TRBV6-4 and TRBJ2-3, with 11 bases identical to TRBD2. J lost 6 bases, V lost 0 bases, and 2 bases had no gene match. CDR3 length equals 15 residues. CDR1 and CDR2 from the germline V gene are MRHNA and SNTAGT. The CDR3 nucleotides read TGTGCCAGCAGTGACTCTAGCGGGGGGGCCGATACGCAGTATTTT. Amino acid sequence: CASSDSSGGADTQYF.

This chain connects TRBV27 to TRBJ2-1; D gene ambiguous. Germline assignment: CDR1 MNHEY and CDR2 SMNVEV (reference sequence). The length of the CDR3 is 13 residues. The ends were cut back, 2 bases at V and 7 bases at J, with 9 bases in the middle. The DNA for the CDR3 is TGTGCCAGCAGTTTAGGTAGTCTTAATGAGCAGTTCTTC. Translated: CASSLGSLNEQFF.

In its sample, this clone was seen a few times. Germline and junction disagree at one end, which may indicate a read error. This sequence joins TRBV28 and TRBJ1-5, with a tentative D call TRBD1 (6 bases). Germline CDR1 and CDR2: MDHEN and SYDVKM. The CDR3 spans 14 residues. In DNA, the CDR3 is TGTGCCAACAGTGCCCGGGCAGGGGTGGAGCCCCAGCATTTT. Translating it yields CANSARAGVEPQHF.

This clone showed up many times. The V gene is TRBV9, the J gene TRBJ1-4; no clear D. Per germline, CDR1 SGDLS and CDR2 YYNGEE. This CDR3 has 15 amino acids. Trimming removed 1 base from V and 0 bases from J, with 7 bases in between. DNA for the CDR3: TGTGCCAGCAGCGTAAGTTATGCAACTAATGAAAAACTGTTTTTT. It yields the protein CASSVSYATNEKLFF. Drawing the rest from reference TRBV9 and TRBJ1-4, the complete variable domain is DSGVTQTPKHLITATGQRVTLRCSPRSGDLSVYWYQQSLDQGLQFLIQYYNGEERAKGNILERFSAQQFPDLHSELNLSSLELGDSALYFCASSVSYATNEKLFFGSGTQLSVL.

The rearrangement joins TRBV10-2 to TRBJ2-7; no clear D gene. Per germline, CDR1 WSHSY and CDR2 SAAADI. The CDR3 sequence is 13 residues long. Trimming pared 3 bases from V and 2 bases from J, leaving 8 bases between. Here the CDR3 reads CASSDPGTYEQYF. Here the CDR3 DNA reads TGCGCCAGCAGTGACCCAGGAACCTACGAGCAGTACTTC.

The chain combines TRBV27 with TRBJ2-3; 8 nucleotides align to TRBD2. The CDR3 runs to 14 residues. Germline V CDR1 and CDR2: MNHEY, SMNVEV (reference sequence). Trimming cost V 11 bases and J 4 bases; bases outside gene matches: 11. CDR3 in DNA: TGTGCCGACCGCGTCGCGGGAGGCCCAGATACGCAGTATTTT. Its translation is CADRVAGGPDTQYF.

The table lists this clone with a few counts. The junction departs from the called germline gene at one end, perhaps through a read error. This chain joins TRBV24-1 and TRBJ2-3, with D perhaps being TRBD1 or TRBD2 (5 bases each). Germline V CDR1 and CDR2: KGHDR, SFDVKD. This CDR3 contains 13 residues. CDR3: CATGTGSQDKQYF. CDR3 DNA sequence: TGTGCCACCGGGACCGGGTCTCAAGATAAGCAGTATTTT.

This clone was detected a few times. Distinct nucleotide sequences in the sample also encode this CDR3. The gene calls are TRBV11-1 and TRBJ2-1; the D gene is possibly TRBD2 (6 bases). The CDR3 consists of 15 residues. Trimming removed 0 bases at V and 11 bases at J, with 17 bases between. Germline V gives CDR1 SGHAT, CDR2 FQDESV (reference sequence). The CDR3 sequence: CASSLAGGGIGQQFF. In nucleotides, the CDR3 is TGTGCCAGCAGCTTAGCGGGGGGTGGGATAGGGCAGCAGTTCTTC.